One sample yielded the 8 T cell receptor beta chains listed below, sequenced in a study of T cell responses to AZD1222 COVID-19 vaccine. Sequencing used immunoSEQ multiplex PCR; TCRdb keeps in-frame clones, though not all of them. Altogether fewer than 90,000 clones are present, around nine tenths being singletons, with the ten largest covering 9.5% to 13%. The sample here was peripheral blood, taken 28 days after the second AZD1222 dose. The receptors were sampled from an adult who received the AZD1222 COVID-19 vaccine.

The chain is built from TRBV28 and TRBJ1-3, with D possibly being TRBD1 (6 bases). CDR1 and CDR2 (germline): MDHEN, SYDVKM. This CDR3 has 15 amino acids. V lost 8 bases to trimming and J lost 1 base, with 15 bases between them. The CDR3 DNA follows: TGTGCCAGCGCCTTTACCAGGGGTTCTGGAAACACCATATATTTT. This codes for CASAFTRGSGNTIYF.

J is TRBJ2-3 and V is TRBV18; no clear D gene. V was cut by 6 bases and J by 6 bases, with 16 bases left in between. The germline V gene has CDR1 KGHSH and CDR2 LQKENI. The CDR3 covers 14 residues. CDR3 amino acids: CASSPTRMMDTQYF. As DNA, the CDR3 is TGTGCCAGCTCTCCCACAAGGATGATGGATACGCAGTATTTT.

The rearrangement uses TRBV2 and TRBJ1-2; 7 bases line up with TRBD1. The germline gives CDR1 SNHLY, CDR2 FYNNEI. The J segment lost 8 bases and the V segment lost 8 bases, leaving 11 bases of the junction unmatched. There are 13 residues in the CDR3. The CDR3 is CASAGYRGDGYTF. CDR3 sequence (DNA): TGTGCCAGCGCCGGTTACAGGGGAGACGGCTACACCTTC.

The CDR3 bases are TGTGCCAGCTTCCCAGGGGGGCCCATCAAGGCTGAAGCTTTCTTT. It codes for CASFPGGPIKAEAFF. The V call is TRBV28, the J call TRBJ1-1, with 7 bases fitting TRBD1. CDR1 MDHEN and CDR2 SYDVKM come from the germline V gene. This CDR3 region has 15 residues. J was trimmed by 6 bases and V by 8 bases; bases with no gene match: 15.

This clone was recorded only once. For the CDR3, the DNA is TGTGCCAGCAGTAGATACTACCAAGAGACCCAGTACTTC. It translates to CASSRYYQETQYF. The V and J genes are TRBV28 and TRBJ2-5; D ambiguous. CDR3 length equals 13 residues. Germline V gene sequence: CDR1 MDHEN, CDR2 SYDVKM. With 5 bases removed from V and 0 bases from J, the gap between germline ends came to 7 bases.

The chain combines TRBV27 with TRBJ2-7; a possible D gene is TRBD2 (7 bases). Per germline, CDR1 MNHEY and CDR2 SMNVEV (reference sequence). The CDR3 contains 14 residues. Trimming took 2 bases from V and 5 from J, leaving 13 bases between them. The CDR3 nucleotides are TGTGCCAGCAGTTTAAAGGGGGGGTTCGACGAGCAGTACTTC. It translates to CASSLKGGFDEQYF.

DNA for the CDR3: TGTGCCAGCAGTTATACCGGGACAGGGGACACTGAAGCTTTCTTT. It yields the protein CASSYTGTGDTEAFF. This chain connects TRBV6-6 to TRBJ1-1; 10 positions match TRBD1. The CDR3 spans 15 residues. V lost 3 bases and J lost 3; bases outside the gene matches: 4. Looked up from germline, CDR1 is MNHNY and CDR2 is SVGAGI (reference sequence).

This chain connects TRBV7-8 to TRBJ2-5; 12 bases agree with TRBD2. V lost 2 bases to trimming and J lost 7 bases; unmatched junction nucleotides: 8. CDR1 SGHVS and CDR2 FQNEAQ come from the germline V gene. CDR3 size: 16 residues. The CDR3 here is CASSLTSGGPRGTQYF. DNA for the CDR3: TGTGCCAGCAGCTTAACTAGCGGGGGGCCGAGAGGGACCCAGTACTTC.